These 30 T cell receptor beta chains originate from one sample sequenced in a study of cytomegalovirus exposure and HLA in healthy donors. The PCR contained 60 Vbeta and 13 Jbeta primers. TCRdb's table, derived via immunoSEQ multiplex PCR, lists solely in-frame clones and lacks some. The data hold over 100,000 clones, with roughly three fifths observed a single time. What was sequenced was PBMCs. The source of these receptors is a woman in her thirties or forties in good health and CMV-seropositive.

The genes are TRBV5-4 and TRBJ2-3; D possibly corresponds to TRBD1 (5 bases). Germline V gene sequence: CDR1 SGHNT, CDR2 YYREEE (reference sequence). Trimming left V 4 bases short and J 5 bases short, with 20 bases between. There are 16 residues in the CDR3. CDR3 sequence: CASSHQGRPDGDTQYF. Here the CDR3 DNA reads TGTGCCAGCAGCCACCAGGGCCGGCCAGACGGAGATACGCAGTATTTT. The full variable domain, rest sourced from reference TRBV5-4 and TRBJ2-3, is ETGVTQSPTHLIKTRGQQVTLRCSSQSGHNTVSWYQQALGQGPQFIFQYYREEENGRGNFPPRFSGLQFPNYSSELNVNALELDDSALYLCASSHQGRPDGDTQYFGPGTRLTVL.

The rearrangement joins TRBV27 to TRBJ2-2; D is unclear. Germline loops: CDR1 MNHEY, CDR2 SMNVEV (reference sequence). Trimming removed 6 bases from V and 4 bases from J, with 9 bases in between. This CDR3 has 13 amino acids. CDR3 residues: CASSPGRTGELFF. The DNA for the CDR3 is TGTGCCAGCAGCCCGGGTCGCACCGGGGAGCTGTTTTTT.

V usage is TRBV6-5 and J usage is TRBJ2-7; 10 bases agree with TRBD1. V trimming: 9 bases; J trimming: 4 bases; junction bases outside the gene matches: 9. The CDR3 is 14 residues long. Germline loops: CDR1 MNHEY, CDR2 SVGAGI. CDR3: CARIGTGVIYEQYF. CDR3 sequence (DNA): TGTGCCAGGATAGGGACAGGGGTTATTTACGAGCAGTACTTC.

This chain uses TRBV28 with TRBJ2-5, with 7 bases fitting TRBD2. V dropped 6 bases and J dropped 11; count of bases not matched to a gene: 9. There are 12 residues in the CDR3. Germline V gene data show CDR1 as MDHEN and CDR2 as SYDVKM. This CDR3 reads CASSIPGREQYF. CDR3 DNA sequence: TGTGCCAGCAGCATCCCGGGGAGGGAGCAGTACTTC.

The chain links TRBV1 to TRBJ2-3; TRBD2, the D gene given by the table, was not confirmed from the DNA. TRBV1 is a recognized pseudogene. CDR3 size: 17 residues. The CDR3, as DNA: TGCACCAGCAGCCAAGATATCCGGGATAACTGCACAGATACGCAGTATTTT. Encoded protein: CTSSQDIRDNCTDTQYF.

The chain employs TRBV5-8 and TRBJ1-1; D unclear. Trimming pared 4 bases from V and 6 bases from J, leaving 16 bases between. Germline loops: CDR1 SGHTS, CDR2 YDEGEE. This CDR3 has 14 residues. DNA of the CDR3: TGTGCCAGCAGCCCCGGCGGGTCGGGGTCTGAAGCTTTCTTT. Amino acid sequence: CASSPGGSGSEAFF.

This clone has a handful of counts. The J gene is TRBJ1-1, the V gene TRBV13, with 7 bases identical to TRBD1. Germline-derived CDR1 and CDR2 are PRHDT and FYEKMQ (reference sequence). The V segment lost 5 bases and the J segment 11 bases; nucleotides outside the gene matches: 11. CDR3 length: 13 residues. The CDR3, as DNA: TGTGCCAGCAGCCCTCCTAGGGGGCTCTACGCTTTCTTT. This sequence encodes CASSPPRGLYAFF.

J is TRBJ1-4 and V is TRBV6-1; D possibly corresponds to TRBD1 (5 bases). The CDR3 runs 13 residues. Between the trimmed V and J ends, which lost 8 bases and 2 bases, there was a span of 9 bases. The V gene's germline CDR1 is MNHNS and CDR2 SASEGT. CDR3 sequence (DNA): TGTGCCAGCCAGCGACAGACTAATGAAAAACTGTTTTTT. This encodes CASQRQTNEKLFF.

The chain is built from TRBV30 and TRBJ2-5; TRBD2 agrees at 13 bases. The end of the DNA is better explained by TRBJ2-7, so the J call may be wrong. Germline CDR1 reads GTSNPN; CDR2 reads SVGIG (reference sequence). There are 15 residues in the CDR3. The CDR3 loop is CAWSSKGLAGAEQYF. The DNA for the CDR3 is TGTGCCTGGAGCTCCAAAGGACTAGCGGGGGCCGAGCAGTACTTC.

This sequence joins TRBV25-1 and TRBJ2-1, with TRBD2 matching 13 bases. The CDR3 spans 14 residues. Germline lookup yields CDR1 MGHDK and CDR2 SYGVNS. Trimming at V came to 8 bases and at J to 8 bases, leaving 6 bases not matched to a gene. CDR3 region: CASHRTSGSHEQFF. The DNA for the CDR3 is TGTGCCAGCCACAGGACTAGCGGGAGCCATGAGCAGTTCTTC.

The chain employs TRBV30 and TRBJ2-5; possible D gene TRBD1, 6 bases. The length of the CDR3 is 16 residues. Germline CDR1 and CDR2: GTSNPN and SVGIG (reference sequence). Trimming pared 0 bases from V and 4 bases from J, leaving 18 bases between. The CDR3 DNA sequence: TGTGCCTGGAGTGTACGAGGGCAAGGCAGGGGAGAGACCCAGTACTTC. Translating gives CAWSVRGQGRGETQYF.

This clone was counted once. The rearrangement joins TRBV13 to TRBJ1-1; 7 nucleotides agree with TRBD1. J was trimmed by 4 bases and V by 3 bases; bases with no gene match: 8. This CDR3 spans 15 amino acids. Germline V gives CDR1 PRHDT, CDR2 FYEKMQ (reference sequence). The CDR3 nucleotides read TGTGCCAGCAGCTTTTCAGGGGGGAGGAGCACTGAAGCTTTCTTT. Its protein product is CASSFSGGRSTEAFF.

The chain couples TRBV6-1 to TRBJ2-7; 7 bases fit TRBD1. CDR1 MNHNS and CDR2 SASEGT come from the germline V gene. This CDR3 has 14 residues. V lost 8 bases and J lost 5; bases outside the gene matches: 12. The chain's CDR3 is CASVQGQVKNEQYF. In DNA, the CDR3 is TGTGCCAGCGTGCAAGGACAGGTTAAAAACGAGCAGTACTTC.

The chain combines TRBV28 with TRBJ2-1; 12 bases are shared with TRBD2. The CDR3 has 17 residues. Germline V lookup: CDR1 MDHEN, CDR2 SYDVKM. V shed 1 base and J 8 bases; nucleotides not matched to a gene: 9. CDR3 DNA: TGTGCCAGCAGTTTATCATTAAGACTAGCGGGAGAGGATGAGCAGTTCTTC. This gives the protein CASSLSLRLAGEDEQFF.

The chain is built from TRBV2 and TRBJ1-3, with TRBD1 matching 10 bases. Germline CDR1 reads SNHLY; CDR2 reads FYNNEI. The V and J ends lost 7 bases and 0 bases, in that order; junction bases with no gene match: 3. CDR3 length: 15 amino acids. For the CDR3, the DNA is TGTGCCAGCACCCGGGACAGGGGCTCTGGAAACACCATATATTTT. Its translation is CASTRDRGSGNTIYF.

V and J are TRBV7-2 and TRBJ2-5, with D unclear. This CDR3 has 11 residues. CDR1 and CDR2 (germline): SGHTA, FQGNSA. Deletions cut 6 bases from V and 0 bases from J, with 2 bases between. The CDR3 DNA sequence: TGTGCCAGCAGTAACCAAGAGACCCAGTACTTC. It specifies CASSNQETQYF.

This clone was picked up a small number of times. The chain employs TRBV4-1 and TRBJ1-6; 7 nucleotides align to TRBD1. Germline CDR1 MGHRA, CDR2 YSYEKL. V trimming: 0 bases; J trimming: 9 bases; junction bases outside the gene matches: 5. The CDR3 covers 15 residues. The CDR3 sequence is CASSQEEGDSSPLHF. DNA for the CDR3: TGCGCCAGCAGCCAAGAGGAAGGGGACAGTTCACCCCTCCACTTT.

The chain recombines TRBV6-1 with TRBJ1-3; D unresolved. V lost 0 bases to trimming and J lost 0 bases, with 9 bases between them. The CDR3 totals 16 residues. Germline V lookup: CDR1 MNHNS, CDR2 SASEGT. The CDR3 region is CASSEAGLLSGNTIYF. The CDR3 DNA is TGTGCCAGCAGTGAAGCTGGCCTCCTCTCTGGAAACACCATATATTTT.

The V call is TRBV5-1, the J call TRBJ1-1; 10 nucleotides agree with TRBD1. Germline V gene lookup returns CDR1 SGHRS and CDR2 YFSETQ. Trimming cost V 4 bases and J 5 bases; bases outside gene matches: 8. This CDR3 comprises 15 residues. DNA for the CDR3: TGCGCCAGCAGCCTGATGGGGACAGGGGTGACTGAAGCTTTCTTT. Its translation: CASSLMGTGVTEAFF.

The chain combines TRBV6-5 with TRBJ2-7; D may be TRBD2 (5 bases). The germline V gene has CDR1 MNHEY and CDR2 SVGAGI. The CDR3 loop spans 13 amino acids. The ends were cut back, 6 bases at V and 2 bases at J, with 11 bases in the middle. The CDR3 loop is CASRTDGAYEQYF. CDR3 bases: TGTGCCAGCAGAACGGACGGGGCCTACGAGCAGTACTTC.

This sequence joins TRBV9 and TRBJ2-7; a possible D gene is TRBD2 (5 bases). Germline lookup yields CDR1 SGDLS and CDR2 YYNGEE. Deletions cut 4 bases from V and 1 base from J, with 12 bases between. This CDR3 has 14 residues. CDR3 in DNA: TGTGCCAGCAGCCCCCAAGCGGAGTCCTACGAGCAGTACTTC. It codes for CASSPQAESYEQYF.

V and J are TRBV7-8 and TRBJ2-7; TRBD1 aligns across 8 bases. Germline CDR1 and CDR2: SGHVS and FQNEAQ. The CDR3 has 16 residues. V was pared by 1 base and J by 2 bases, with 7 bases of the junction left unmatched. DNA of the CDR3: TGTGCCAGCAGCTTAGAGTCCCGACAGGGGCCCTACGAGCAGTACTTC. This gives the protein CASSLESRQGPYEQYF.

The chain links TRBV2 to TRBJ2-1; 9 positions match TRBD2. The V and J ends lost 0 bases and 3 bases, in that order; junction bases with no gene match: 3. The germline V gene encodes CDR1 SNHLY and CDR2 FYNNEI. The CDR3 loop spans 16 amino acids. The CDR3, as DNA: TGTGCCAGCAGTGAAGCGGCGGGAGGGTACTACAATGAGCAGTTCTTC. Protein sequence: CASSEAAGGYYNEQFF.

This clone has more than one count but fewer than ten. Other DNA sequences in the same sample also yield this CDR3. The rearrangement links TRBV19 to TRBJ1-1, with a weak D call TRBD1 (5 bases). The CDR3 is made up of 13 amino acids. The V end lost 3 bases, the J end lost 1 base, and 6 bases lay between the germline ends. Germline V gene lookup returns CDR1 LNHDA and CDR2 SQIVND (reference sequence). CDR3 nucleotide sequence: TGTGCCAGTAGTATCAGGGAGAACACTGAAGCTTTCTTT. Protein sequence: CASSIRENTEAFF.

This chain uses TRBV5-1 with TRBJ1-1; 8 bases agree with TRBD1. Germline V CDR1 and CDR2: SGHRS, YFSETQ. Trimming removed 4 bases from V and 1 base from J; junction bases left unmatched: 3. The CDR3 covers 14 residues. CDR3 sequence reads: CASSPGTGNTEAFF. The DNA of the CDR3 is TGCGCCAGCAGCCCCGGGACAGGGAACACTGAAGCTTTCTTT. The whole variable domain, remainder taken from reference TRBV5-1 and TRBJ1-1, is KAGVTQTPRYLIKTRGQQVTLSCSPISGHRSVSWYQQTPGQGLQFLFEYFSETQRNKGNFPGRFSGRQFSNSRSEMNVSTLELGDSALYLCASSPGTGNTEAFFGQGTRLTVV.

The CDR3, as DNA: TGTGCCAGCAGTTACTCAGAGTACACCGGGGAGCTGTTTTTT. It specifies CASSYSEYTGELFF. The chain uses TRBV6-5 and TRBJ2-2; D is uncertain. Germline CDR1 is MNHEY and CDR2 is SVGAGI. The CDR3 contains 14 residues. Trimming took off 0 bases at V and 3 bases at J, with 5 bases between the two ends.

This chain uses TRBV27 with TRBJ2-5; 9 bases fit TRBD1. V lost 4 bases to trimming and J lost 5 bases; unmatched junction nucleotides: 5. The length of the CDR3 is 14 residues. Germline CDR1 MNHEY, CDR2 SMNVEV (reference sequence). The CDR3 region is CASSSTGGRETQYF. CDR3 DNA sequence: TGTGCCAGCAGTTCAACAGGGGGCCGGGAGACCCAGTACTTC.

V usage is TRBV6-5 and J usage is TRBJ2-7, with D perhaps matching TRBD2 (5 bases). The germline V and J ends were trimmed by 5 bases and 4 bases, with 12 bases remaining between them. Germline CDR1 and CDR2: MNHEY and SVGAGI. This CDR3 contains 13 residues. CDR3 in amino acids: CASSREPAYEQYF. The CDR3, as DNA: TGTGCCAGCAGTAGGGAGCCGGCGTACGAGCAGTACTTC.

The genes are TRBV10-3 and TRBJ1-5, with TRBD1 as a possible D gene (6 bases). Trimming shortened V by 0 bases and J by 2 bases, and 8 bases separated the two germline ends. CDR3 length: 15 amino acids. Germline CDR1 and CDR2: ENHRY and SYGVKD. In DNA form, the CDR3 reads TGTGCCATCAGTGAGTCGGCAGGGGGCAATCAGCCCCAGCATTTT. Translating gives CAISESAGGNQPQHF.

This clone was found once. The rearrangement links TRBV18 to TRBJ2-6, with a tentative D call TRBD2 (5 bases). Trimming cost V 1 base and J 0 bases, with 7 bases left between them. The CDR3 has 16 residues. Germline assignment: CDR1 KGHSH and CDR2 LQKENI. The CDR3 protein is CASSPQEDSGANVLTF. CDR3 coding DNA: TGTGCCAGCTCACCACAGGAGGACTCTGGGGCCAACGTCCTGACTTTC.